This TCR beta chain stems from a study of T cells in Graves' hyperthyroidism and ophthalmopathy. Researchers took RNA transcripts and amplified the TCR beta CDR3 regions from them. The TCR CDR3 first-round RT-PCR relied on the HTBI primer set. MiXCR, run by TCRdb on the multiplex PCR reads, gives a single entry per CDR3 protein. Counted here are about 270,000 distinct CDR3 sequences, around 15% occurring once; the ten biggest clones make up 30%. Newly diagnosed patients aged 18 to 65 had hyperthyroidism of under 2 months' duration. This CDR3 comprises 13 residues. The junction had 6 bases not matched to a gene; V was cut back by 5 bases and J by 12 bases.

The chain has TRBV12-3 or TRBV12-4 and TRBJ2-1; 11 nucleotides line up with TRBD1. Source material: blood. This receptor was obtained from a woman between 50 and 59 years old with Graves' hyperthyroidism that later progressed to Graves' ophthalmopathy. The CDR3 coding sequence is TGTGCCAGCAGTCAAGGACAGGGGGCGGGGCAGTTCTTC. Protein: CASSQGQGAGQFF.